This T cell receptor beta chain was recorded in a study of blood T cell repertoires in COVID-19. In the study overall: Specimens from acute and convalescent COVID-19 originated in the United States, Italy and Spain.

The CDR3 totals 19 residues. CDR1 SGHVS and CDR2 FQNEAQ come from the germline V gene. V was cut by 5 bases and J by 0 bases, with 23 bases left in between. Authors' analysis steps: By means of reference gene primer amplification, nucleated cell counts were estimated. TCRdb's copy holds only in-frame clones and misses some; the assay was immunoSEQ multiplex PCR. V and J calls and clone size are as listed in that table; D and trimming were resolved from the DNA. The repertoire consists of 220,000 or so clones, with 75% to 85% occurring once and the leading ten covering roughly 8%. Sequencing used peripheral blood. The TCR was taken from a woman of 80 years or more with COVID-19, enrolled during active disease. The genes are TRBV7-8 and TRBJ1-3; D gene unclear. Here the CDR3 DNA reads TGTGCCAGCAGCCGGCGGGGAGGAACGGGTACCGACTCTGGAAACACCATATATTTT. Amino acid sequence: CASSRRGGTGTDSGNTIYF.